Below are 22 T cell receptor beta chains sequenced from a single sample in a study of blood T cell repertoires in COVID-19. Profiling relied on immunoSEQ multiplex PCR, and the TCRdb table lists in-frame clones only, not all of them. This sample has about 150,000 clones, with approximately 86% found just once. Sequenced: PBMCs or T cells enriched from blood (not recorded which). The receptors were gathered from a woman in her forties who had been exposed to COVID-19.

The CDR3 bases are TGTGCCAGCAGCTACGGGTCTCTCGACGGCTACACCTTC. Protein sequence: CASSYGSLDGYTF. The J gene is TRBJ1-2, the V gene TRBV7-8, with D unclear. CDR1 and CDR2 (germline): SGHVS, FQNEAQ. The CDR3 consists of 13 residues. V was cut by 4 bases and J by 8 bases, with 14 bases left in between.

The chain carries TRBV10-3 and TRBJ2-5; TRBD1 matches 9 bases. Germline loops: CDR1 ENHRY, CDR2 SYGVKD. This CDR3 region has 14 residues. Unmatched junction bases numbered 6, after V lost 6 bases and J lost 4 bases. The CDR3 DNA follows: TGTGCCATCAGGGGAACAGGGGGCCGAGAGACCCAGTACTTC. This codes for CAIRGTGGRETQYF.

This sequence joins TRBV9 and TRBJ2-7; TRBD2 matches 7 bases. This CDR3 comprises 15 residues. The ends lost 4 bases at V and 5 bases at J; junction bases unmatched: 12. Germline loops: CDR1 SGDLS, CDR2 YYNGEE. In DNA form, the CDR3 reads TGTGCCAGCAGCCCCCAGGGAGCGGGATCCGACGAGCAGTACTTC. It is translated as CASSPQGAGSDEQYF.

The V and J genes are TRBV13 and TRBJ2-3; weak D call: TRBD2 (6 bases). The CDR3 runs 16 residues. V lost 2 bases, J lost 8 bases, and 20 bases lay in between. Germline CDR1 is PRHDT and CDR2 is FYEKMQ (reference sequence). CDR3 sequence reads: CASSLTGLRLGGTQYF. The CDR3 region has the DNA TGTGCCAGCAGCTTAACTGGACTCCGTTTGGGGGGTACGCAGTATTTT.

J is TRBJ2-5 and V is TRBV10-3; a weak D match, TRBD2 (6 bases). This CDR3 spans 14 amino acids. The V end was cut by 6 bases, the J end by 3 bases, with 14 bases between. Germline CDR1 and CDR2: ENHRY and SYGVKD. CDR3 nucleotide sequence: TGTGCCATCAGCCGGGACTTAAAGAAAGAGACCCAGTACTTC. Protein: CAISRDLKKETQYF.

V and J are TRBV10-1 and TRBJ2-7, with a possible D match to TRBD1 (6 bases). V was cut by 2 bases and J by 3 bases, with 8 bases left in between. CDR1 WNHNN and CDR2 SYGVQD come from the germline V gene (reference sequence). The CDR3 runs 13 residues. This chain's CDR3 is CASSETGNYEQYF. CDR3 DNA sequence: TGCGCCAGCAGTGAGACAGGGAACTACGAGCAGTACTTC.

V is TRBV6-2 or TRBV6-3 and J is TRBJ2-3; 7 bases fit TRBD2. The germline V gene has CDR1 MNHEY and CDR2 SVGEGT. The trim removed 4 bases at V and 1 base at J, leaving 5 bases unmatched. The CDR3 is made up of 15 amino acids. The CDR3 DNA reads TGTGCCAGCAGTTTAGGGCTAGCGGGCACAGATACGCAGTATTTT. It is translated as CASSLGLAGTDTQYF.

The chain is built from TRBV5-1 and TRBJ1-1, with a tentative D call TRBD1 (6 bases). Trimming removed 2 bases at V and 1 base at J, with 12 bases between. This CDR3 is built from 15 residues. Germline V CDR1 and CDR2: SGHRS, YFSETQ. CDR3 residues: CASSLGGGRNTEAFF. DNA of the CDR3: TGCGCCAGCAGCTTAGGTGGGGGCAGGAACACTGAAGCTTTCTTT. The full variable domain, completed using reference TRBV5-1 and TRBJ1-1, is KAGVTQTPRYLIKTRGQQVTLSCSPISGHRSVSWYQQTPGQGLQFLFEYFSETQRNKGNFPGRFSGRQFSNSRSEMNVSTLELGDSALYLCASSLGGGRNTEAFFGQGTRLTVV.

This rearrangement joins TRBV7-8 to TRBJ1-2; 11 bases map to TRBD1. Germline assignment: CDR1 SGHVS and CDR2 FQNEAQ. After removal of 2 bases from V and 6 bases from J, the junction contained 2 bases not matched to a gene. The CDR3 length is 14 residues. CDR3 in DNA: TGTGCCAGCAGCTTACCGGGACAGGGGGATGGCTACACCTTC. Protein: CASSLPGQGDGYTF. Complete variable domain (other parts from reference TRBV7-8 and TRBJ1-2): GAGVSQSPRYKVAKRGQDVALRCDPISGHVSLFWYQQALGQGPEFLTYFQNEAQLDKSGLPSDRFFAERPEGSVSTLKIQRTQQEDSAVYLCASSLPGQGDGYTFGSGTRLTVV.

The rearrangement joins TRBV5-1 to TRBJ1-1; D remains unclear. The CDR3 length is 13 residues. From germline, CDR1 is SGHRS and CDR2 YFSETQ. The ends were cut back, 1 base at V and 1 base at J, with 5 bases in the middle. CDR3 bases: TGCGCCAGCAGCTTGTCAGAGAACACTGAAGCTTTCTTT. This codes for CASSLSENTEAFF.

The chain carries TRBV4-1 and TRBJ2-7; TRBD2 aligns across 11 bases. The CDR3 loop spans 14 amino acids. The germline V gene has CDR1 MGHRA and CDR2 YSYEKL. The ends lost 1 base at V and 6 bases at J; junction bases unmatched: 2. CDR3 bases: TGCGCCAGCAGCCAAGTAGCGGGGGGGCGCGAGCAGTACTTC. This sequence encodes CASSQVAGGREQYF.

The J gene is TRBJ2-7, the V gene TRBV20-1, with D unclear. There are 11 residues in the CDR3. The V gene's germline CDR1 is DFQATT and CDR2 SNEGSKA (reference sequence). The germline V and J ends were trimmed by 2 bases and 5 bases, with 7 bases remaining between them. The CDR3 here is CSARSTHEQYF. Written as DNA, the CDR3 is TGCAGTGCTAGATCTACCCACGAGCAGTACTTC.

This rearrangement joins TRBV6-4 to TRBJ1-1; 8 bases line up with TRBD1. This CDR3 is 15 amino acids long. Germline V gene data show CDR1 as MRHNA and CDR2 as SNTAGT. V shed 5 bases and J 4 bases; nucleotides not matched to a gene: 9. The CDR3 protein is CASSREGQGSTEAFF. The CDR3 nucleotides are TGTGCCAGCAGTAGGGAAGGACAGGGTTCCACTGAAGCTTTCTTT.

The count of this clone is one. This chain joins TRBV9 and TRBJ2-1; TRBD1 matches 9 bases. CDR3 length equals 16 residues. From germline, CDR1 is SGDLS and CDR2 YYNGEE. The ends lost 4 bases at V and 8 bases at J; junction bases unmatched: 13. CDR3 in amino acids: CASSPTYGTGFHEQFF. CDR3 DNA: TGTGCCAGCAGCCCGACATATGGGACAGGGTTCCATGAGCAGTTCTTC.

The chain recombines TRBV27 with TRBJ2-7, with 9 nucleotides matching TRBD1. V trimming: 7 bases; J trimming: 4 bases; junction bases outside the gene matches: 11. Per the germline V gene, CDR1 is MNHEY and CDR2 is SMNVEV (reference sequence). The CDR3 spans 15 residues. The CDR3 protein is CASIPRRDRAYEQYF. In nucleotides, the CDR3 is TGTGCCAGCATCCCTCGCCGGGACAGGGCGTACGAGCAGTACTTC.

This sequence joins TRBV4-1 and TRBJ1-2; D might be TRBD1 (6 bases). Germline V lookup: CDR1 MGHRA, CDR2 YSYEKL. The V end was cut by 3 bases, the J end by 2 bases, with 16 bases between. The CDR3 sequence is 16 residues long. The chain's CDR3 is CASSQPRDKANYGYTF. CDR3 DNA sequence: TGCGCCAGCAGCCAGCCCCGGGACAAGGCCAACTATGGCTACACCTTC.

The sample holds one count of this clone. The chain couples TRBV5-1 to TRBJ2-1; D is perhaps TRBD1 (6 bases). Between the trimmed V and J ends, which lost 5 bases and 6 bases, there was a span of 12 bases. CDR3 length: 13 amino acids. Looked up from germline, CDR1 is SGHRS and CDR2 is YFSETQ. CDR3 bases: TGCGCCAGCAGAGGGGGTCCGCCCAATGAGCAGTTCTTC. Protein product: CASRGGPPNEQFF.

In DNA, the CDR3 is TGTGCTAGTGCCCACAAGTCGTCGAACACCGGGGAGCTGTTTTTT. Translating it yields CASAHKSSNTGELFF. The chain has TRBV12-5 and TRBJ2-2; D uncertain. CDR3 length equals 15 residues. Germline assignment: CDR1 LGHNT and CDR2 FRNRAP. The V end was cut by 7 bases, the J end by 0 bases, with 12 bases between.

The V call is TRBV7-9, the J call TRBJ2-1; D possibly corresponds to TRBD2 (5 bases). With 1 base removed from V and 10 bases from J, the gap between germline ends came to 17 bases. This CDR3 is 15 amino acids long. Looked up from germline, CDR1 is SEHNR and CDR2 is FQNEAQ (reference sequence). The DNA of the CDR3 is TGTGCCAGCAGCTTAGAAGGGCCCCTACCGGGGGAGCAGTTCTTC. Residues: CASSLEGPLPGEQFF. Combining the CDR3 with reference TRBV7-9 and TRBJ2-1 gives the whole variable domain DTGVSQNPRHKITKRGQNVTFRCDPISEHNRLYWYRQTLGQGPEFLTYFQNEAQLEKSRLLSDRFSAERPKGSFSTLEIQRTEQGDSAMYLCASSLEGPLPGEQFFGPGTRLTVL.

The chain joins TRBV7-6 to TRBJ2-7, with 10 bases aligning to TRBD2. This CDR3 has 16 residues. CDR1 and CDR2 (germline): SGHVS, FNYEAQ. J was trimmed by 0 bases and V by 5 bases; bases with no gene match: 7. The CDR3, as DNA: TGTGCCAGCAGCCAGACGGGACTAGCGTCCTCCTACGAGCAGTACTTC. Its translation is CASSQTGLASSYEQYF.

This clone was picked up a small number of times. This rearrangement joins TRBV2 to TRBJ1-1; TRBD1 is a possible D gene (5 bases). Germline lookup yields CDR1 SNHLY and CDR2 FYNNEI. CDR3 length: 13 amino acids. V lost 5 bases and J lost 1, with 8 bases in between. In DNA form, the CDR3 reads TGTGCCAGCAGTACTCAGGGGAACACTGAAGCTTTCTTT. Amino acids: CASSTQGNTEAFF.

The chain has TRBV9 and TRBJ1-6, with D possibly TRBD1 on 5 matching bases. CDR1 is SGDLS and CDR2 is YYNGEE in the germline V gene. This CDR3 spans 13 amino acids. Trimming shortened V by 5 bases and J by 8 bases, and 11 bases separated the two germline ends. CDR3 nucleotide sequence: TGTGCCAGCAGTCAGGGTCCTGATTCACCCCTCCACTTT. Translating it yields CASSQGPDSPLHF.